The source of this T cell receptor (beta chain) is a study of vaccination effects on CD4 cells after COVID-19. Regarding this clone: Its target is unknown.

CD4+ T cells specific for antigen were expanded with viral peptide pools by the ViraFEST assay before sequencing. CD4+ T cells were isolated after less than 12 days of culture. Either the BNT162b2 or mRNA-1273 vaccine was given to participants in two doses. The data were produced by immunoSEQ multiplex PCR, yet TCRdb's version contains in-frame clones alone and is incomplete. This table has 25,000 to 35,000 clones, about 70% appearing once. The germline gives CDR1 MRHNA, CDR2 SNTAGT. The CDR3 totals 14 residues. V was clipped by 10 bases and J by 4 bases; unmatched bases: 11. The sample consisted of CD4+ T cells from PBMCs cultured with HCoV-NL63 spike peptides, taken after COVID-19 vaccination. This TCR was recovered from a human donor who received a COVID-19 vaccine. J is TRBJ1-2 and V is TRBV6-4, with 8 nucleotides matching TRBD1. CDR3 DNA: TGTGCCAACTTTGATTGGACAGGGCCCTATGGCTACACCTTC. Its translation is CANFDWTGPYGYTF.